This TCR beta chain was identified in a study of cytomegalovirus exposure and HLA in healthy donors. In the case of this clone: In the same sample, other DNA sequences code for this CDR3.

PCR was performed using 60 Vbeta and 13 Jbeta primers. Here immunoSEQ multiplex PCR was the method, and the copy in TCRdb shows in-frame clones only, minus some. The sample records 100,000 to 150,000 clones, 65% to 90% being singletons. V dropped 0 bases and J dropped 9; count of bases not matched to a gene: 3. The CDR3 loop spans 12 amino acids. Germline CDR1 and CDR2: GTSNPN and SVGIG (reference sequence). The chain has TRBV30 and TRBJ2-3; TRBD2 aligns across 7 bases. The clonotype comes from a man aged 18 to 35 in good health and CMV-seronegative. Sequenced input: PBMCs. The CDR3 DNA reads TGTGCCTGGAGTGTGCTAGCGGCCACGCAGTATTTT. Amino acid sequence: CAWSVLAATQYF.